This T cell receptor (beta chain) derives from a study of T cells in Graves' hyperthyroidism and ophthalmopathy. About the study: At the time of initial diagnosis and before any treatment, peripheral blood was collected. General study findings and limits: Among clonotypes expanded in thyroid above 0.001, most were also found in blood. Ophthalmopathy was identified by the model a median 6.5 months ahead of onset.

Lactation, pregnancy, other autoimmune disease or uncontrolled infection led to exclusion of patients. At least ten counts were recorded for this clonotype. The antigen is unknown. Germline CDR1 is MNHEY and CDR2 is SVGAGI. Between the trimmed V and J ends, which lost 6 bases and 13 bases, there was a span of 16 bases. CDR3 size: 13 residues. The CDR3 regions of TCR beta were amplified from RNA transcripts. In the first-round RT-PCR of the TCR CDR3, the HTBI primer set was used. TCRdb recomputed calls from the multiplex PCR reads with MiXCR, one row per CDR3 protein. This sample yields around 800,000 distinct CDR3 sequences, of which roughly 40% are seen a single time; over 8% belongs to the top ten.

This receptor was obtained from a man between 18 and 35 years old with Graves' hyperthyroidism. The chain links TRBV6-5 to TRBJ1-6; no reliable D call. The sample consisted of blood. Here the CDR3 reads CASSTATRRPLHF. CDR3 sequence (DNA): TGTGCCAGCAGCACCGCGACCCGGAGGCCCCTCCACTTT.